This TCR beta chain was identified during a study of T cell clones after liver transplantation. Study summary: Graft-donor-reactive sequences were compared with third-party-reactive TCRbeta sequences from pre-transplant mixed lymphocyte reactions.

This table comes from immunoSEQ multiplex PCR, and its TCRdb copy is limited to in-frame clones, with some not included. Altogether 70,000 to 80,000 clones are present, more than 75% being singletons, with the ten largest covering 2% to 3%. CDR1 and CDR2 from the germline V gene are SGHAT and FQNNGV. The V end was cut by 0 bases, the J end by 1 base, with 9 bases between. There are 15 residues in the CDR3. The sample consisted of CD4+ T cells from blood, taken before liver transplant. This sequence originates from a human donor who received a liver transplant. V is TRBV11-2 and J is TRBJ2-5; tentative D call: TRBD2 (5 bases). DNA of the CDR3: TGTGCCAGCAGCTTAGAGCCGGGAACCCAAGAGACCCAGTACTTC. As protein: CASSLEPGTQETQYF.